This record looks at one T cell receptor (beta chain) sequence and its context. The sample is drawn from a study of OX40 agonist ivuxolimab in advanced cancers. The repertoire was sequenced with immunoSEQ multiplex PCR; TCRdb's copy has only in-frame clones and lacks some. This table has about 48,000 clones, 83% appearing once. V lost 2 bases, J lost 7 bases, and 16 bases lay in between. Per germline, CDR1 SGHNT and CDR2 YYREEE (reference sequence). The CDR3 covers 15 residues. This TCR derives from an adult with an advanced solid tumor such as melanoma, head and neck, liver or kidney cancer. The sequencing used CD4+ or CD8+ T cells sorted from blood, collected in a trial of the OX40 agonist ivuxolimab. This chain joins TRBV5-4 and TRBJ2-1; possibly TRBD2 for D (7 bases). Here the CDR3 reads CASSFRRGGLNEQFF. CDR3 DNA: TGTGCCAGCAGCTTTAGGCGCGGGGGCCTAAATGAGCAGTTCTTC. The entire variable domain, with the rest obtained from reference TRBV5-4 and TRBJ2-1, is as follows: ETGVTQSPTHLIKTRGQQVTLRCSSQSGHNTVSWYQQALGQGPQFIFQYYREEENGRGNFPPRFSGLQFPNYSSELNVNALELDDSALYLCASSFRRGGLNEQFFGPGTRLTVL.